A selection of T cell receptor beta chains follows, all from one sample in a study of T cell responses to AZD1222 COVID-19 vaccine. The table came from immunoSEQ multiplex PCR; TCRdb's copy has only in-frame clones and leaves some out. The table shows about 130,000 clones, with roughly 92% occurring only once. Source: peripheral blood, taken 28 days after the second AZD1222 dose. These receptors all stem from an adult who received the AZD1222 COVID-19 vaccine. Each CDR3 is given with its conserved first and last residue. Each record gives: V gene, J gene, clone size, D gene, CDR3 DNA, CDR3 protein. The D gene is left open where the match is weak. The size of a clone is reported for some rows only, either as once, few or many, or as a class for expanded clones.

TRBV5-4	TRBJ1-6	-	TRBD1	TGTGCCAGCAGCCCAGGGACAGGGGGGAATTCACCCCTCCACTTT	CASSPGTGGNSPLHF
TRBV6-2/TRBV6-3	TRBJ2-7	-	TRBD2	TGTGCCAGCAGTAGCGGGAGACCCTACGAGCAGTACTTC	CASSSGRPYEQYF
TRBV4-3	TRBJ2-2	-	-	TGCGCCAGCAGCCAGGCCGGGTCCACCGGGGAGCTGTTTTTT	CASSQAGSTGELFF
TRBV9	TRBJ1-4	-	-	TGTGCCAGCAGCCCGTCCTCGGCTAATGAAAAACTGTTTTTT	CASSPSSANEKLFF
TRBV25-1	TRBJ1-2	-	TRBD1	TGTGCCAGCAGTGAACCGGGACAGGGTTTCGATGGCTACACCTTC	CASSEPGQGFDGYTF
TRBV7-2	TRBJ2-7	few	TRBD2	TGTGCCAGCAGCTTAGCGCGAGCGGGAGGAGCTAGCGAGCAGTACTTC	CASSLARAGGASEQYF
TRBV5-5	TRBJ2-7	-	TRBD1	TGTGCCAGCAGTTTCGATCCCGGGACAGGGCCGGCTGGCGAGCAGTACTTC	CASSFDPGTGPAGEQYF
TRBV6-1	TRBJ1-6	-	-	TGTGCCAGCAGTGACCCTACACCCCTCCACTTT	CASSDPTPLHF
TRBV14	TRBJ2-3	-	-	TGTGCCAGCAGCCCCCAGGGCCAGCCCACAGATACGCAGTATTTT	CASSPQGQPTDTQYF
TRBV11-3	TRBJ2-2	-	TRBD1	TGTGCCAGCAGTCCTCGGACAGGGGGCCTTGGCGGGGAGCTGTTTTTT	CASSPRTGGLGGELFF
TRBV3-1/TRBV3-2	TRBJ2-3	-	TRBD2	TGTGCCAGCAGCCTTAGACTAGCTCCTCGTAGCACAGATACGCAGTATTTT	CASSLRLAPRSTDTQYF
TRBV7-2	TRBJ1-4	-	-	TGTGCCAGCAGCCTAAACGGGGAGGCAAGTGAAAAACTGTTTTTT	CASSLNGEASEKLFF
TRBV3-1/TRBV3-2	TRBJ2-1	-	-	TGTGCCAGCAGCACACTACCCGAGGGTGAGCAGTTCTTC	CASSTLPEGEQFF
TRBV7-2	TRBJ2-1	-	-	TGTGCCAGCAGCTTAAGCGATTTGTACAATGAGCAGTTCTTC	CASSLSDLYNEQFF
TRBV6-4	TRBJ1-1	-	-	TGTGCCAGCGGAACGGGAGACAACACTGAAGCTTTCTTT	CASGTGDNTEAFF
TRBV7-2	TRBJ2-1	-	TRBD1	TGTGCCAGCAGCTCGAAACAGGGGAGTGAGCAGTTCTTC	CASSSKQGSEQFF
TRBV5-6	TRBJ2-5	-	TRBD1	TGTGCCAGCAGCCCGGACAGGGAAGAGACCCAGTACTTC	CASSPDREETQYF
TRBV28	TRBJ1-2	-	-	TGTGCCAGCAGGGAAACCAGAGCTAACTATGGCTACACCTTC	CASRETRANYGYTF
TRBV5-5	TRBJ1-6	-	-	TGTGCCAGCAGCTTTGAAGGGCTCAATAATTCACCCCTCCACTTT	CASSFEGLNNSPLHF
TRBV3-1/TRBV3-2	TRBJ2-1	-	-	TGTGCCAGCAGCCAAGAGGCGACTAGGGCGTACAATGAGCAGTTCTTC	CASSQEATRAYNEQFF
TRBV11-3	TRBJ1-1	-	-	TGTGCCAGCAGCTTACGGGGGGCTCCGAGGGGGACTGAAGCTTTCTTT	CASSLRGAPRGTEAFF
TRBV3-1/TRBV3-2	TRBJ2-7	once	TRBD1	TGTGCCAGCAGCCAAGTCCAAAGGGGGCCCTACGAGCAGTACTTC	CASSQVQRGPYEQYF
TRBV6-6	TRBJ2-1	-	TRBD1	TGTGCCAGCAGGGGACAGGGGGCTTACAATGAGCAGTTCTTC	CASRGQGAYNEQFF
TRBV7-2	TRBJ2-7	-	-	TGTGCCAGCAGCCGCCCAGGGTACGAGCAGTACTTC	CASSRPGYEQYF
TRBV4-3	TRBJ2-3	-	-	TGCGCCAGCAGTTCTGGTCAGGGAAATACGCAGTATTTT	CASSSGQGNTQYF
TRBV7-2	TRBJ2-7	-	TRBD1	TGTGCCAGCAGCTTAATAGACAGGGGGAGCGAGCAGTACTTC	CASSLIDRGSEQYF
TRBV6-4	TRBJ1-3	-	-	TGTGCCAGCAGTGAACATAAACAGGGAGACGGGCCTGGAAACACCATATATTTT	CASSEHKQGDGPGNTIYF
TRBV7-2	TRBJ1-2	-	-	TGTGCCAGCAGCTTAGTGCAGGAGCTCTATGGCTACACCTTC	CASSLVQELYGYTF
TRBV11-2	TRBJ1-2	-	-	TGTGCCAGCAGAAAACCGGGCTCCCTGCGTTATGGCTACACCTTC	CASRKPGSLRYGYTF
TRBV21-1	TRBJ1-5	-	-	TGTGCCAGCAGCAAAGTTGACATCCCCACTAGCAATCAGCCCCAGCATTTT	CASSKVDIPTSNQPQHF
TRBV10-3	TRBJ1-6	-	-	TGTGCCACCGACCCCGGCCCCGCGAGGAATTCACCCCTCCACTTT	CATDPGPARNSPLHF
TRBV5-4	TRBJ2-5	once	-	TGTGCCAGCAGCTTGGCCGGTTACGCACAAGAGACCCAGTACTTC	CASSLAGYAQETQYF
TRBV11-2	TRBJ1-6	-	TRBD1	TGTGCCAGCAGCTTAGGCCCCGGGAGGGGGCCTGATTCACCCCTCCACTTT	CASSLGPGRGPDSPLHF
TRBV20-1	TRBJ1-2	once	-	TGCAGTGCTGGGTCTTTCCGGGGCTACACCTTC	CSAGSFRGYTF